One and the same sample provided the 30 T cell receptor beta chains below, sequenced in a study of Graves' ophthalmopathy and Graves' hyperthyroidism. CDR3 regions of TCR beta were amplified from RNA transcripts. RT-PCR in the first round used HTBI primers; a second-round multiplex PCR followed. From the multiplex PCR reads, TCRdb called clonotypes with MiXCR, one entry per CDR3 protein. Of under 800,000 distinct CDR3 sequences in the sample, 22% were seen once. The sample was peripheral blood. The receptors originated from a woman between 18 and 29 years old with stable Graves' hyperthyroidism. Some clones in this sample may be carry-over from other donors' samples.

This clonotype turned up a few times. This sequence joins TRBV25-1 and TRBJ2-7; 7 nucleotides align to TRBD1. CDR1 is MGHDK and CDR2 is SYGVNS in the germline V gene. V gave up 3 bases and J gave up 5 bases; unmatched junction bases: 7. The CDR3 spans 14 residues. The chain's CDR3 is CASSEAGGLHEQYF. In DNA form, the CDR3 reads TGTGCCAGCAGTGAGGCAGGGGGTCTCCACGAGCAGTACTTC.

In this sample, this clonotype turned up many times. The J gene is TRBJ1-2, the V gene TRBV27; TRBD1 might be the D (5 bases). Per the germline V gene, CDR1 is MNHEY and CDR2 is SMNVEV (reference sequence). This CDR3 region has 14 residues. Trimming pared 4 bases from V and 4 bases from J, leaving 13 bases between. As DNA, the CDR3 is TGTGCCAGCAGTTCCCCGGGGAGGGGCTATGGCTACACCTTC. It specifies CASSSPGRGYGYTF.

This clonotype showed up just a few times. The V and J genes are TRBV6-1 and TRBJ1-5, with D uncertain. Germline CDR1 reads MNHNS; CDR2 reads SASEGT. The CDR3 loop spans 15 amino acids. V was clipped by 5 bases and J by 3 bases, with 14 bases between them. CDR3 in DNA: TGTGCCAGCAGTCGAGGGCCGCCCAACAATCAGCCCCAGCATTTT. Protein: CASSRGPPNNQPQHF.

Many counts were recorded for this clonotype. The chain carries TRBV4-1 and TRBJ1-6; the match to TRBD1 covers 7 bases. This CDR3 is 15 amino acids long. Germline V gives CDR1 MGHRA, CDR2 YSYEKL. Trimming removed 2 bases from V and 7 bases from J; junction bases left unmatched: 5. The CDR3 bases are TGCGCCAGCAGCCAACGTACAGGGGTGAATTCACCCCTCCACTTT. It specifies CASSQRTGVNSPLHF.

This clonotype occurred many times. The V and J genes are TRBV19 and TRBJ2-7, with a tentative D call TRBD2 (6 bases). This CDR3 has 11 residues. The V end was cut by 5 bases, the J end by 5 bases, with 7 bases between. Germline CDR1 and CDR2: LNHDA and SQIVND (reference sequence). The CDR3 region is CASSWEDEQYF. The CDR3, as DNA: TGTGCCAGTAGTTGGGAGGACGAGCAGTACTTC.

This clonotype showed up many times. The chain joins TRBV7-2 to TRBJ1-5; D unresolved. Germline V gives CDR1 SGHTA, CDR2 FQGNSA. The CDR3 totals 13 residues. The V gene lost 3 bases and the J gene lost 4 bases, with 7 bases spanning the gap. CDR3 sequence reads: CASSLSPNQPQHF. CDR3 coding DNA: TGTGCCAGCAGCTTGTCCCCTAATCAGCCCCAGCATTTT. Full variable domain (rest looked up from reference TRBV7-2 and TRBJ1-5): GAGVSQSPSNKVTEKGKDVELRCDPISGHTALYWYRQSLGQGLEFLIYFQGNSAPDKSGLPSDRFSAERTGGSVSTLTIQRTQQEDSAVYLCASSLSPNQPQHFGDGTRLSIL.

The rearrangement uses TRBV9 and TRBJ1-1; tentatively, D is TRBD1 (5 bases). Trimming removed 3 bases from V and 6 bases from J, with 15 bases in between. CDR1 SGDLS and CDR2 YYNGEE come from the germline V gene. CDR3 length: 14 residues. CDR3 nucleotide sequence: TGTGCCAGCAGCGGTTTACAGTTGGGGGCTGAAGCTTTCTTT. This codes for CASSGLQLGAEAFF.

This clonotype was counted a few times. V and J are TRBV3-1 and TRBJ2-5, with D perhaps matching TRBD2 (6 bases). This CDR3 has 15 residues. V was clipped by 3 bases and J by 5 bases, with 16 bases between them. CDR1 and CDR2 from the germline V gene are LGHDT and YNNKEL (reference sequence). The chain's CDR3 is CASSQTTLAEETQYF. The CDR3 DNA reads TGTGCCAGCAGCCAGACCACGTTAGCGGAGGAGACCCAGTACTTC.

This clonotype was recorded at least ten times. The rearrangement joins TRBV12-3 or TRBV12-4 to TRBJ2-7; 11 bases line up with TRBD2. There are 17 residues in the CDR3. Germline trimming cut 4 bases from V and 3 bases from J; bases unmatched to any gene: 11. In nucleotides, the CDR3 is TGTGCCAGCAGTTCCATAGGGACAGGACTAGCGGGCTACGAGCAGTACTTC. Protein sequence: CASSSIGTGLAGYEQYF.

The table lists this clonotype with many counts. The chain has TRBV4-1 and TRBJ1-2; 8 nucleotides agree with TRBD1. The junction had 10 bases not matched to a gene; V was cut back by 8 bases and J by 5 bases. Germline V gene sequence: CDR1 MGHRA, CDR2 YSYEKL. CDR3 length equals 14 residues. This CDR3 is CASRETGQAYGYTF. CDR3 DNA sequence: TGCGCCAGCCGTGAGACGGGACAGGCGTATGGCTACACCTTC.

This clonotype was observed many times. The chain uses TRBV5-1 and TRBJ2-2; maybe TRBD2 (7 bases). The germline V gene encodes CDR1 SGHRS and CDR2 YFSETQ. The CDR3 has 16 residues. Trimming removed 4 bases from V and 0 bases from J, with 13 bases in between. In DNA form, the CDR3 reads TGCGCCAGCAGCCCGGGGGGCAGGGCGAACACCGGGGAGCTGTTTTTT. Translation gives CASSPGGRANTGELFF.

This clonotype was seen repeatedly, ten times or more. CDR3 in amino acids: CASSFGTLAYEQYF. The CDR3 DNA sequence: TGTGCCAGCAGTTTTGGGACCCTTGCCTACGAGCAGTACTTC. The chain uses TRBV12-3 or TRBV12-4 and TRBJ2-7; D might be TRBD1 or TRBD2, each matching 5 bases. The CDR3 spans 14 residues. V lost 3 bases, J lost 2 bases, and 11 bases lay in between.

The rearrangement uses TRBV6-4 and TRBJ1-1, with D possibly TRBD1 on 5 matching bases. V shed 8 bases and J shed 6 bases, with 13 bases lying between them. CDR3 length: 12 amino acids. Germline CDR1 is MRHNA and CDR2 is SNTAGT. The CDR3, as DNA: TGTGCCAGCTTTCCTCGGGGCGCTGAAGCTTTCTTT. It translates to CASFPRGAEAFF.

This chain links TRBV7-2 with TRBJ1-2; D is perhaps TRBD1 (5 bases). Germline lookup yields CDR1 SGHTA and CDR2 FQGNSA. The CDR3 extends over 12 amino acids. V was clipped by 3 bases and J by 8 bases, with 10 bases between them. The CDR3 reads CASSLDISGYTF. For the CDR3, the DNA is TGTGCCAGCAGCTTGGACATATCGGGCTACACCTTC.

This clonotype was detected many times. The chain uses TRBV5-6 and TRBJ1-2; possible D gene TRBD1, 5 bases. The CDR3 is 14 residues long. V was cut by 2 bases and J by 5 bases, with 13 bases left in between. CDR1 and CDR2 (germline): SGHDT, YYEEEE. As DNA, the CDR3 is TGTGCCAGCAGCTTTCTTGACAGCCCGTATGGCTACACCTTC. This gives the protein CASSFLDSPYGYTF.

This clonotype was counted ten times or more. The J gene is TRBJ1-2, the V gene TRBV6-5; D perhaps matches TRBD1 (6 bases). The CDR3 totals 15 residues. From germline, CDR1 is MNHEY and CDR2 SVGAGI. V was cut by 2 bases and J by 5 bases, with 15 bases left in between. The chain's CDR3 is CASSYGGAVRYGYTF. The CDR3 nucleotides read TGTGCCAGCAGTTACGGGGGGGCGGTTAGGTATGGCTACACCTTC.

A word on this clonotype: Sequence at one end of the junction differs from germline and may be a read error. V usage is TRBV29-1 and J usage is TRBJ2-7; 11 nucleotides agree with TRBD2. The germline V gene has CDR1 SQVTM and CDR2 ANQGSEA. The CDR3 has 13 amino acids. The CDR3 loop is CSVEGLAGREHYF. CDR3 coding DNA: TGCAGCGTTGAAGGACTAGCGGGAAGGGAGCATTACTTC.

Ten or more counts support this clonotype. The chain employs TRBV14 and TRBJ2-3; D perhaps matches TRBD1 (7 bases). The CDR3 is 15 residues long. Trimming stripped 1 base from V and 6 bases from J, with 14 bases between. Germline V gives CDR1 SGHDN, CDR2 FVKESK. The CDR3 sequence: CASSQAQTGRDTQYF. CDR3 sequence (DNA): TGTGCCAGCAGCCAAGCCCAGACAGGGAGGGATACGCAGTATTTT.

For this clonotype: A much larger clone is a single base away; this may be a read error. The gene calls are TRBV20-1 and TRBJ2-7, with no clear D. Trimming took 3 bases from V and 0 from J, leaving 9 bases between them. Per germline, CDR1 DFQATT and CDR2 SNEGSKA (reference sequence). This CDR3 is 13 amino acids long. The CDR3 here is CSASRRTSYEQYF. CDR3 sequence (DNA): TGCAGTGCTAGTCGCCGGACCTCCTACGAGCAGTACTTC.

There are a few counts of this clonotype. The chain recombines TRBV18 with TRBJ1-1, with D tentatively TRBD1 (6 bases). V shed 3 bases and J shed 3 bases, with 17 bases lying between them. The germline V gene encodes CDR1 KGHSH and CDR2 LQKENI. The CDR3 spans 16 residues. The CDR3 spells CASSPTPQGVDTEAFF. The CDR3 nucleotides read TGTGCCAGCTCACCGACCCCACAGGGTGTGGACACTGAAGCTTTCTTT.

This rearrangement joins TRBV15 to TRBJ1-1; TRBD1 might be the D (6 bases). The CDR3 is 16 residues long. Per germline, CDR1 LNHNV and CDR2 YYDKDF (reference sequence). Trimming pared 4 bases from V and 3 bases from J, leaving 18 bases between. This CDR3 reads CATSKSGGLSHTEAFF. The CDR3 nucleotides read TGTGCCACCAGCAAGAGCGGGGGGCTAAGTCACACTGAAGCTTTCTTT.

In DNA form, the CDR3 reads TGTGCCAGCAGCTTAGAAGCGGAGATCTCCTACGAGCAGTACTTC. This encodes CASSLEAEISYEQYF. This chain links TRBV11-2 with TRBJ2-7; D possibly corresponds to TRBD2 (5 bases). Germline V gene data show CDR1 as SGHAT and CDR2 as FQNNGV. The CDR3 sequence is 15 residues long. Trimming shortened V by 0 bases and J by 0 bases, and 9 bases separated the two germline ends.

V is TRBV7-2 and J is TRBJ2-7; perhaps TRBD2 as D (5 bases). The V gene's germline CDR1 is SGHTA and CDR2 FQGNSA. The V gene lost 5 bases and the J gene lost 4 bases, with 15 bases spanning the gap. The CDR3 is made up of 14 amino acids. Here the CDR3 DNA reads TGTGCCAGCAGCACCAATCCCGGGATTTACGAGCAGTACTTC. Residues: CASSTNPGIYEQYF.

The chain has TRBV28 and TRBJ1-5, with TRBD1 identical over 8 bases. Germline V gives CDR1 MDHEN, CDR2 SYDVKM. The CDR3 is 14 residues long. Trimming removed 8 bases from V and 7 bases from J; junction bases left unmatched: 10. The DNA of the CDR3 is TGTGCCAGCGGAATAGGACAGGGCTGGCAGCCCCAGCATTTT. Translating it yields CASGIGQGWQPQHF.

This clonotype has just a few counts. This chain joins TRBV20-1 and TRBJ2-5; the D gene could be TRBD1 or TRBD2 (5 bases each). CDR3 length: 12 residues. Germline CDR1 and CDR2: DFQATT and SNEGSKA (reference sequence). Trimming removed 6 bases from V and 3 bases from J, with 11 bases in between. The CDR3 spells CSAGTEKETQYF. As DNA, the CDR3 is TGCAGTGCCGGGACGGAGAAAGAGACCCAGTACTTC.

The chain links TRBV6-1 to TRBJ1-2; unclear D gene. Germline lookup yields CDR1 MNHNS and CDR2 SASEGT. Deletions cut 4 bases from V and 4 bases from J, with 10 bases between. This CDR3 contains 13 residues. The CDR3 DNA follows: TGTGCCAGCAGTGCCAACAGTGGCTATGGCTACACCTTC. Residues: CASSANSGYGYTF.

In its sample, this clonotype was seen many times. The V call is TRBV5-5, the J call TRBJ1-1; D might be TRBD1 (6 bases). The V end was cut by 0 bases, the J end by 1 base, with 10 bases between. This CDR3 contains 15 residues. CDR1 is SGHKS, CDR2 YYEKEE, per germline (reference sequence). The CDR3 DNA reads as TGTGCCAGCAGCTTGGGGGTGACAGGGAACACTGAAGCTTTCTTT. Its translation: CASSLGVTGNTEAFF.

This clonotype has ten or more counts. The J gene is TRBJ2-2, the V gene TRBV20-1; 12 bases match TRBD2. Germline V gene data show CDR1 as DFQATT and CDR2 as SNEGSKA (reference sequence). The V segment lost 5 bases and the J segment 7 bases; nucleotides outside the gene matches: 14. The CDR3 consists of 17 residues. CDR3 loop: CSAQTVLAGGPGGELFF. In nucleotides, the CDR3 is TGCAGTGCTCAAACCGTTCTAGCGGGAGGGCCTGGCGGGGAGCTGTTTTTT.

Only a few counts were recorded for this clonotype. This rearrangement joins TRBV12-5 to TRBJ2-2, with D maybe TRBD1 (6 bases). Germline V gene sequence: CDR1 LGHNT, CDR2 FRNRAP. This CDR3 contains 14 residues. V lost 3 bases and J lost 4, with 9 bases in between. The chain's CDR3 is CASGLQGLTGELFF. DNA for the CDR3: TGTGCTAGTGGTTTACAGGGTCTCACCGGGGAGCTGTTTTTT.

Ten or more counts support this clonotype. The gene calls are TRBV7-9 and TRBJ1-6, with 7 bases lining up with TRBD1. The CDR3 spans 15 residues. With 5 bases clipped from V and 7 bases from J, the junction kept 8 bases outside the gene matches. Germline CDR1 reads SEHNR; CDR2 reads FQNEAQ (reference sequence). The CDR3 DNA follows: TGTGCCAGCAGCCCACAGGGGAGGGTGAATTCACCCCTCCACTTT. It specifies CASSPQGRVNSPLHF.